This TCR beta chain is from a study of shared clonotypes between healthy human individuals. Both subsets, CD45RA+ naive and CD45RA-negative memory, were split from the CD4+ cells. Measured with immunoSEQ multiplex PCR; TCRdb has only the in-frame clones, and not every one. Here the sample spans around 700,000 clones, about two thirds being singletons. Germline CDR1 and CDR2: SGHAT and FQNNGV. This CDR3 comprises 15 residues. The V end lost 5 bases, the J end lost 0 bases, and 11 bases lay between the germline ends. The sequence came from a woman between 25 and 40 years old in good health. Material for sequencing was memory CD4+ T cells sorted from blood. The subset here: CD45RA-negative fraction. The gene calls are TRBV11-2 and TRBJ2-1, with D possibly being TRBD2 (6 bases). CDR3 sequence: CASSDPGSSYNEQFF. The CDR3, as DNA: TGTGCCAGCAGCGACCCCGGGAGCTCCTACAATGAGCAGTTCTTC. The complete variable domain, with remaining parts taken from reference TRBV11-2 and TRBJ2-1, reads EAGVAQSPRYKIIEKRQSVAFWCNPISGHATLYWYQQILGQGPKLLIQFQNNGVVDDSQLPKDRFSAERLKGVDSTLKIQPAKLEDSAVYLCASSDPGSSYNEQFFGPGTRLTVL.